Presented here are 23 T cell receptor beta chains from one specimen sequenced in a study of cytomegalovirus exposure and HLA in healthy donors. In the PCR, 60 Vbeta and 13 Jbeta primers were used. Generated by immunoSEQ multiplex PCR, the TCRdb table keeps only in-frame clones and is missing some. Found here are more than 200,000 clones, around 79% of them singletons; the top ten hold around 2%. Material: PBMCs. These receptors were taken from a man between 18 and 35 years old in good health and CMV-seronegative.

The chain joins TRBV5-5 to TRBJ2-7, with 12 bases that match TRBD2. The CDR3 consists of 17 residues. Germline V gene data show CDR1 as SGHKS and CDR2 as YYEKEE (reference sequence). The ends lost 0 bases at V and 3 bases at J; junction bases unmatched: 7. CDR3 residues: CASSLAALAGGGYEQYF. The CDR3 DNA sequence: TGTGCCAGCAGCTTGGCCGCACTAGCGGGAGGAGGCTACGAGCAGTACTTC.

The CDR3 DNA is TGCGCCAGCAGCCACCCCAGTGACAATCAGCCCCAGCATTTT. Translated, it gives CASSHPSDNQPQHF. The chain joins TRBV4-1 to TRBJ1-5; D is unresolved. Trimming shortened V by 3 bases and J by 3 bases, and 9 bases separated the two germline ends. The CDR3 runs to 14 residues. Germline loops: CDR1 MGHRA, CDR2 YSYEKL.

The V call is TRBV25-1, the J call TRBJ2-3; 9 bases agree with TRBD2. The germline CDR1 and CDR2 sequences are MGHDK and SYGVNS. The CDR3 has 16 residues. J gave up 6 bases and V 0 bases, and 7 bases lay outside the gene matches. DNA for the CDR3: TGTGCCAGCAGTGAATATGGCGCGGGAGGGCAGGATACGCAGTATTTT. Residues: CASSEYGAGGQDTQYF.

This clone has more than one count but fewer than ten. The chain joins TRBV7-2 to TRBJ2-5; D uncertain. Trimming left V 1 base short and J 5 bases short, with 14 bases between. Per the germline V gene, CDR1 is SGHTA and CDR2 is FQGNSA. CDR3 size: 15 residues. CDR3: CASSLGTVRSETQYF. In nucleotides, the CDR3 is TGTGCCAGCAGCTTAGGAACAGTAAGATCCGAGACCCAGTACTTC.

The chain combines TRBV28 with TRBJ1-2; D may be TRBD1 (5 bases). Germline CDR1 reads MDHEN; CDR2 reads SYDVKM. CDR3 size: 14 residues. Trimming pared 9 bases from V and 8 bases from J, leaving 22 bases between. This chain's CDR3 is CASEGRVEGPGYTF. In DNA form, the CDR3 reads TGTGCCAGTGAGGGCCGTGTGGAGGGGCCAGGCTACACCTTC.

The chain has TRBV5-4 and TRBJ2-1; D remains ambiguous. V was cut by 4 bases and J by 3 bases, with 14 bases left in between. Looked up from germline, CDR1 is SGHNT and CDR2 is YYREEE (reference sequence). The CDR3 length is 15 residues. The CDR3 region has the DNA TGTGCCAGCAGCGCGGCTGACCTTGGCTACAATGAGCAGTTCTTC. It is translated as CASSAADLGYNEQFF.

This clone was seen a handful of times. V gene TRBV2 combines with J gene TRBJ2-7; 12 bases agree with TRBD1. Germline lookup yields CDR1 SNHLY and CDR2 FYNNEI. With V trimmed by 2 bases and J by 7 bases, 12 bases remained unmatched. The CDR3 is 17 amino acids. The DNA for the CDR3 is TGTGCCAGCAGTGAATCCTTTGGGGGACAGGGGGCGAAGGAGCAGTACTTC. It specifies CASSESFGGQGAKEQYF.

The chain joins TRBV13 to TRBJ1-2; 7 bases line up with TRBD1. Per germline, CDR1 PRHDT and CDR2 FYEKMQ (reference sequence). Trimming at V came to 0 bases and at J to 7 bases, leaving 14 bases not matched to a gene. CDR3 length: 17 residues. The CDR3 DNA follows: TGTGCCAGCAGCTTAGGCCTACCGGCAGGGGGACCGGGTGGCTACACCTTC. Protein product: CASSLGLPAGGPGGYTF.

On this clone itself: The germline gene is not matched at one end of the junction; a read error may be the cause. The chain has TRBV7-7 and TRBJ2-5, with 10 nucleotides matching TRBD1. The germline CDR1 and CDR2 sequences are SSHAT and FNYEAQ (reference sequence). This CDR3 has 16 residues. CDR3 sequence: CASSDLADRGQETQYF. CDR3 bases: TGTGCTAGCAGTGACCTGGCGGACAGGGGGCAAGAGACCCAGTACTTC.

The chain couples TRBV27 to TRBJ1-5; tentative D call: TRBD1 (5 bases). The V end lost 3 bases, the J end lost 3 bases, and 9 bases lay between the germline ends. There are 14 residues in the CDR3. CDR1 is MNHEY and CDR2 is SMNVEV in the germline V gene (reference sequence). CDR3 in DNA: TGTGCCAGCAGTTTTCAGGGCCTCAATCAGCCCCAGCATTTT. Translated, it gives CASSFQGLNQPQHF.

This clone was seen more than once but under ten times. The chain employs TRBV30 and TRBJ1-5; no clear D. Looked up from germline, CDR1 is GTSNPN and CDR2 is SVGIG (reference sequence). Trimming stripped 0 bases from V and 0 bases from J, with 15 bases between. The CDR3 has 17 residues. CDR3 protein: CAWSVGSPDVSNQPQHF. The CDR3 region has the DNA TGTGCCTGGAGTGTAGGTAGCCCAGACGTTAGCAATCAGCCCCAGCATTTT. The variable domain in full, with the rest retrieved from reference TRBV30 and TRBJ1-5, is SQTIHQWPATLVQPVGSPLSLECTVEGTSNPNLYWYRQAAGRGLQLLFYSVGIGQISSEVPQNLSASRPQDRQFILSSKKLLLSDSGFYLCAWSVGSPDVSNQPQHFGDGTRLSIL.

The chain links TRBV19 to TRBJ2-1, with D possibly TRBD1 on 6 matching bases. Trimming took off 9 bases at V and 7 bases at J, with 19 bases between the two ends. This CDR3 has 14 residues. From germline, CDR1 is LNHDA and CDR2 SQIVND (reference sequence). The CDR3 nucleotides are TGTGCCAGCGCCGGGACAACGGGGCGAAATGAGCAGTTCTTC. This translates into CASAGTTGRNEQFF.

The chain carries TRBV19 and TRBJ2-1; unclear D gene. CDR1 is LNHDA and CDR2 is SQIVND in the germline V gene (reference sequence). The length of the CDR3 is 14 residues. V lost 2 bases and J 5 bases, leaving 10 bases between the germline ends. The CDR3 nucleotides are TGTGCCAGTAGTATAAGCGACGGCCACAATGAGCAGTTCTTC. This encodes CASSISDGHNEQFF.

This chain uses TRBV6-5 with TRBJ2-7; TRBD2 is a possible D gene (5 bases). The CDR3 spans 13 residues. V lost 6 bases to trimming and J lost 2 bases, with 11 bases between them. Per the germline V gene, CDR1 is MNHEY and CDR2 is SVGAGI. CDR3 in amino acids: CASSRPGTYEQYF. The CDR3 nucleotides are TGTGCCAGCAGCCGTCCCGGGACCTACGAGCAGTACTTC.

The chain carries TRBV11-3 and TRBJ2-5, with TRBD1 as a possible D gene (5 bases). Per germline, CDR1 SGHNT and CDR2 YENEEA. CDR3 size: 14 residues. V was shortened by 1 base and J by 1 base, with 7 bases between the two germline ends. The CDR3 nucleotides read TGTGCCAGCAGCTTAGGGGGCAGCCAAGAGACCCAGTACTTC. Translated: CASSLGGSQETQYF.

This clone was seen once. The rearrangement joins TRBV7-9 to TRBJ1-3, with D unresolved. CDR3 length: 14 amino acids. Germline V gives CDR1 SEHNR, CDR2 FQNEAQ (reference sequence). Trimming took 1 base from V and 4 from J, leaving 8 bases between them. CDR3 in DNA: TGTGCCAGCAGCTTAGGGGAGCGGGGAAACACCATATATTTT. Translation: CASSLGERGNTIYF.

CDR3 amino acids: CASSWTGGEQFF. The CDR3 coding sequence is TGTGCCAGCAGCTGGACAGGGGGTGAACAGTTCTTC. The chain uses TRBV5-4 and TRBJ2-1; 10 positions match TRBD1. This CDR3 region has 12 residues. Germline CDR1 is SGHNT and CDR2 is YYREEE (reference sequence). V dropped 3 bases and J dropped 13; count of bases not matched to a gene: 4.

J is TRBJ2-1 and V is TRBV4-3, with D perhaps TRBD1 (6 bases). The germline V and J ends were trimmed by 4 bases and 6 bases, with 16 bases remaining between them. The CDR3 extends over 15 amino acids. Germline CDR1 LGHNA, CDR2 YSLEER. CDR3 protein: CASSPGQGPGNEQFF. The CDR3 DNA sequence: TGCGCCAGCAGCCCGGGACAAGGGCCGGGCAATGAGCAGTTCTTC.

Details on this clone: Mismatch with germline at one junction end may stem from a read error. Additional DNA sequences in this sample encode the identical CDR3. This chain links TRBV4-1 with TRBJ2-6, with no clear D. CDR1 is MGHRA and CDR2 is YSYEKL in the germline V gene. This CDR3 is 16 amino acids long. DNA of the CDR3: TGTGCCAGCAGCCAAGATGCCACTTCTGGGGCCAACGTCCTGACTTTC. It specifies CASSQDATSGANVLTF.

DNA for the CDR3: TGTGCCAGCAGCTTGGATATCGACAGGGGATACGAGCAGTACTTC. This codes for CASSLDIDRGYEQYF. The chain combines TRBV5-4 with TRBJ2-5; 8 bases line up with TRBD1. The last part of the DNA fits TRBJ2-7 better; the J call may be wrong. The V gene's germline CDR1 is SGHNT and CDR2 YYREEE (reference sequence). The CDR3 has 15 amino acids.

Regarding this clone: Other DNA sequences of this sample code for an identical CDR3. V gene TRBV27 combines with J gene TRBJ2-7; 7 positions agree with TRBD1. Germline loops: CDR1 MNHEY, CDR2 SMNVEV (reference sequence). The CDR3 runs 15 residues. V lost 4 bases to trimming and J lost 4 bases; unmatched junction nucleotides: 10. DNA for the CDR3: TGTGCCAGCAGTTCCCTTAGGGGGCGAACGTACGAGCAGTACTTC. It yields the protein CASSSLRGRTYEQYF.

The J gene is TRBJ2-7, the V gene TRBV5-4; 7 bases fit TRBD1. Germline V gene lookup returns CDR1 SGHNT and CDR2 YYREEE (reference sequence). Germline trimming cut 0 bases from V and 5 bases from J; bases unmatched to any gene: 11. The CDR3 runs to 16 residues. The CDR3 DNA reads TGTGCCAGCAGCTTGGATCGCCTTCGGGACAGCCACGAGCAGTACTTC. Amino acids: CASSLDRLRDSHEQYF.

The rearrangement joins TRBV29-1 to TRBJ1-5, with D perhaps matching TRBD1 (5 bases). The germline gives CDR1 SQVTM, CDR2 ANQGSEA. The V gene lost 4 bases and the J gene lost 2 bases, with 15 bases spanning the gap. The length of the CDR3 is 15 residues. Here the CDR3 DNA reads TGCAGCGTTGGGTGGGGGGATGTTGGCAATCAGCCCCAGCATTTT. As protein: CSVGWGDVGNQPQHF. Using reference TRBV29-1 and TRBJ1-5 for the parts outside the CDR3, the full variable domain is SAVISQKPSRDICQRGTSLTIQCQVDSQVTMMFWYRQQPGQSLTLIATANQGSEATYESGFVIDKFPISRPNLTFSTLTVSNMSPEDSSIYLCSVGWGDVGNQPQHFGDGTRLSIL.